This T cell receptor (beta chain) was identified in a study of CD8+ T cells in alopecia areata. Trimming took 7 bases from V and 1 from J; bases not matched to a gene: 4. The CDR3 runs to 14 residues. Germline V CDR1 and CDR2: NSQYPW, LRSPGD (reference sequence). Study results and limitations: Especially in alopecia totalis/universalis, lesional scalp showed greater clonality than normal scalp did.

This clone was seen a few times. Its cognate antigen is unknown. Any gene name here is a mouse gene name. From the germline J gene comes the end of the CDR3, since the read stops 4 residues before it. After isolation, RNA underwent reverse transcription to generate cDNA as the sequencing template. This table comes from immunoSEQ multiplex PCR, and its TCRdb copy is limited to in-frame clones, with some not included. The sample is made up of roughly 120,000 clones, none counted only once. What was sequenced was lesional skin. The sequence came from a C3H/HeJ mouse with alopecia areata. Strain MHC haplotype: H2-k. The chain couples TRBV1 to TRBJ2-1, with 7 bases fitting TRBD2. The CDR3 region is CTCTSTGNYAEQFF. Incomplete CDR3 DNA: TGCACCTGCACCTCGACTGGGAACTATGCT.